This T cell receptor (beta chain) was identified during a study of CD8 T cells in ankylosing spondylitis. TCRdb used MiXCR to reprocess the 5' RACE reads, holding one entry per CDR3 protein. The sample shows about 220,000 distinct CDR3 sequences, over 9.5% of them seen only once. This clonotype showed up just a few times. Its target is unknown. Trimming left V 5 bases short and J 0 bases short, with 14 bases between. There are 16 residues in the CDR3. Findings and limits, study-wide: Enrichment of disease-linked clones was reportedly significant in matched ankylosing spondylitis synovial fluid. A TCR beta motif of roughly eight highly homologous variants appeared characteristic of ankylosing spondylitis blood.

The chain employs TRBV12-3 or TRBV12-4 and TRBJ2-1, with a weak D call TRBD1 (5 bases). The sequence was collected from a male donor with ankylosing spondylitis or in good health (not recorded which). What was sequenced was blood, either unsorted or a sorted T cell fraction (not recorded which). The CDR3 coding sequence is TGTGCCAGCAGTCCCGGGCGACAGAGCTCCTACAATGAGCAGTTCTTC. It codes for CASSPGRQSSYNEQFF.